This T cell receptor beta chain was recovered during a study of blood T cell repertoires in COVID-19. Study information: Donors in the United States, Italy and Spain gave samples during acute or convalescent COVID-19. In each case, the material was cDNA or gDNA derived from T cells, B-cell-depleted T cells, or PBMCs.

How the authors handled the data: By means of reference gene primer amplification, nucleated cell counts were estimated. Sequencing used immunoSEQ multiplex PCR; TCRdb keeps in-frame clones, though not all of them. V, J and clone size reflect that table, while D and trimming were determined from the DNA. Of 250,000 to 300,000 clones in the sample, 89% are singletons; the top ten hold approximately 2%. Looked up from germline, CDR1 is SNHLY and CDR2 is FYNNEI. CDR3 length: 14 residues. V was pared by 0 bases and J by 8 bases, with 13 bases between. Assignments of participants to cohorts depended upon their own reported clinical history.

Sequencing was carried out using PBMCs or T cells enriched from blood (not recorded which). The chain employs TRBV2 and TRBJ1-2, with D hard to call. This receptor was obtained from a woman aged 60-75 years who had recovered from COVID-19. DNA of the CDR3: TGTGCCAGCAGTGAAGCCGGGAACCTCTACGGCTACACCTTC. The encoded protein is CASSEAGNLYGYTF.